The clone carrying this T cell receptor beta chain was observed many times. Antigen specificity is unknown. V lost 0 bases and J lost 4, with 22 bases in between. Germline V gene lookup returns CDR1 DFQATT and CDR2 SNEGSKA (reference sequence). This CDR3 has 17 residues. These data belong to a study of T cells in Graves' hyperthyroidism and ophthalmopathy. General observations from the study: A model of 13 V-J features distinguished ophthalmopathy from stable hyperthyroidism. In validation, the model predicted ophthalmopathy. These predictions came a median approximately six months before onset.

TCR beta CDR3 region amplification was performed from RNA transcripts. Researchers ran a first-round RT-PCR on the TCR CDR3 using the HTBI primer set. TCRdb processed the multiplex PCR reads anew with MiXCR; each CDR3 protein has one entry. This table has 550,000 to 600,000 distinct CDR3 sequences, roughly 46% appearing once. This rearrangement joins TRBV20-1 to TRBJ2-7; D possibly corresponds to TRBD2 (5 bases). Sequences were obtained from peripheral blood or thyroid tissue (not recorded which). This TCR came from an adult woman with Graves' disease, either hyperthyroidism or ophthalmopathy (not recorded which). The CDR3 nucleotides read TGCAGTGCTAGAGACCTGGGCATGGACTCGGTCGGTTACGAGCAGTACTTC. This translates into CSARDLGMDSVGYEQYF.